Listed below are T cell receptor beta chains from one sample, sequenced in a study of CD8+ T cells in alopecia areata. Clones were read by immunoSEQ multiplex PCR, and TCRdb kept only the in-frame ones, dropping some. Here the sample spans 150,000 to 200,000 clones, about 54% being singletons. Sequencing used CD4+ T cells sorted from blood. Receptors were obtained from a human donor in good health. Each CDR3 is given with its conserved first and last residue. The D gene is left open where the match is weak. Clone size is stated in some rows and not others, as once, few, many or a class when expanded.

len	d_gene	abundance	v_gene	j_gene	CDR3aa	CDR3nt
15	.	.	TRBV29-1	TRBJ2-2	CSVEERTANTGELFF	TGCAGCGTTGAAGAGAGGACGGCGAACACCGGGGAGCTGTTTTTT
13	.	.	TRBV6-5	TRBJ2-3	CASRLPNTDTQYF	TGTGCCAGCAGGCTGCCAAACACAGATACGCAGTATTTT
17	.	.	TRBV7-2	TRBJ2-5	CASSTSLGTTEQETQYF	TGTGCCAGCAGCACAAGCCTGGGGACAACGGAGCAAGAGACCCAGTACTTC
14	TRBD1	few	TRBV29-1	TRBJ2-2	CSVGRTGNTGELFF	TGCAGCGTGGGGCGGACAGGGAACACCGGGGAGCTGTTTTTT
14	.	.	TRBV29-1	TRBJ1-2	CSVEENRAAKGYTF	TGCAGCGTTGAAGAGAACAGGGCAGCAAAGGGCTACACCTTC
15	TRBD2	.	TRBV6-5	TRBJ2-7	CASRRGLAAPYEQYF	TGTGCCAGCAGGCGGGGACTAGCGGCCCCCTACGAGCAGTACTTC
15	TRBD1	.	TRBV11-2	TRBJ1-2	CASIEVAGGYYGYTF	TGTGCCAGCATCGAAGTGGCAGGGGGCTACTATGGCTACACCTTC
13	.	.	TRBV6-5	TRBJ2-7	CASRVGSSYEQYF	TGTGCCAGCAGGGTCGGCAGCTCCTACGAGCAGTACTTC
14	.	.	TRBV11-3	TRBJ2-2	CASSLAGGTGELFF	TGTGCCAGCAGCTTAGCTGGGGGGACCGGGGAGCTGTTTTTT
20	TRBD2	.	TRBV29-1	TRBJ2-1	CSVEGGDGLAGGRGYNEQFF	TGCAGCGTTGAAGGTGGTGACGGACTAGCGGGAGGTCGAGGCTACAATGAGCAGTTCTTC
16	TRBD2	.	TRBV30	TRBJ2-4	CAWSVSGRRAKNIQYF	TGTGCCTGGAGTGTGAGCGGGAGAAGAGCCAAAAACATTCAGTACTTC
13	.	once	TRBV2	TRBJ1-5	CASSQDGYQPQHF	TGTGCCAGCAGCCAAGACGGTTATCAGCCCCAGCATTTT
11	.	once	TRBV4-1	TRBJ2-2	CASRLAGELFF	TGCGCCAGCAGGTTGGCCGGGGAGCTGTTTTTT
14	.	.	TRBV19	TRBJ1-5	CASSIDRSNQPQHF	TGTGCCAGTAGTATTGACAGAAGCAATCAGCCCCAGCATTTT
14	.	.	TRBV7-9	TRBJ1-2	CASSSSGLTYGYTF	TGTGCCAGCAGCTCCTCCGGCCTAACCTATGGCTACACCTTC
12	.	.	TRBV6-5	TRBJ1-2	CASSVWTYGYTF	TGTGCCAGCAGTGTTTGGACCTATGGCTACACCTTC
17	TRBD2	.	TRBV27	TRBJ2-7	CASSPDTLAGVAYEQYF	TGTGCCAGCAGTCCAGACACACTAGCGGGAGTGGCCTACGAGCAGTACTTC
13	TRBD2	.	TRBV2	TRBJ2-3	CASSGLVADTQYF	TGTGCCAGCAGCGGACTAGTGGCAGATACGCAGTATTTT
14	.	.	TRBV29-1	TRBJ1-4	CSVAQGSGNEKLFF	TGCAGCGTTGCCCAGGGATCAGGGAATGAAAAACTGTTTTTT
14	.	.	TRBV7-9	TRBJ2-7	CASSLGGTSYEQYF	TGTGCCAGCAGCTTAGGAGGTACTTCCTACGAGCAGTACTTC
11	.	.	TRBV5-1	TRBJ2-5	CASSEQETQYF	TGCGCCAGCAGCGAACAAGAGACCCAGTACTTC
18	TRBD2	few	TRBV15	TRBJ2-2	CATSRDKGGRRGTGELFF	TGTGCCACCAGCAGAGATAAAGGCGGGAGGCGCGGCACCGGGGAGCTGTTTTTT
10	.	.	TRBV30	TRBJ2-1	CAWSVNEQFF	TGTGCCTGGAGTGTAAATGAGCAGTTCTTC
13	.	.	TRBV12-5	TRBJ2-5	CASGLDRQETQYF	TGTGCTAGTGGTTTAGACAGACAAGAGACCCAGTACTTC
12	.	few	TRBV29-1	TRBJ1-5	CSVANSNQPQHF	TGCAGCGTTGCTAATAGCAATCAGCCCCAGCATTTT
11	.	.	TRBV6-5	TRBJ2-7	CASGTFYEQYF	TGTGCCAGCGGGACCTTCTACGAGCAGTACTTC
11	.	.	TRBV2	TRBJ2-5	CASGPSRTQYF	TGTGCCAGCGGTCCAAGTCGGACCCAGTACTTC
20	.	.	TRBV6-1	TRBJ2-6	CASSEFVSGARGSGANVLTF	TGTGCCAGCAGTGAATTCGTGTCAGGGGCGCGGGGGTCTGGGGCCAACGTCCTGACTTTC
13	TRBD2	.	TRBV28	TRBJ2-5	CASSPGREETQYF	TGTGCCAGCAGTCCAGGGAGGGAAGAGACCCAGTACTTC
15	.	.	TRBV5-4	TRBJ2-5	CASSLLYQARETQYF	TGTGCCAGCAGCTTGTTGTACCAAGCAAGAGAGACCCAGTACTTC
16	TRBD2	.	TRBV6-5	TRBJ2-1	CASSYRRAGGSDEQFF	TGTGCCAGCAGTTACCGTCGAGCGGGAGGGAGTGATGAGCAGTTCTTC
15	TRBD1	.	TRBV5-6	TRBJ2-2	CASSDTGGNTGELFF	TGTGCCAGCAGCGACACAGGGGGCAACACCGGGGAGCTGTTTTTT
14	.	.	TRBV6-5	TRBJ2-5	CASSYLREPRSQYF	TGTGCCAGCAGTTATCTGCGGGAACCTCGGTCCCAGTACTTC
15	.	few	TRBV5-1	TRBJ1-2	CASRPQQRANYGYTF	TGCGCCAGCAGACCCCAACAGAGAGCTAACTATGGCTACACCTTC
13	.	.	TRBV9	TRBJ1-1	CASSVVVNTEAFF	TGTGCCAGCAGCGTAGTCGTGAACACTGAAGCTTTCTTT
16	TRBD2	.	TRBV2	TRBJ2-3	CASSEEMAGGEDTQYF	TGTGCCAGCAGTGAAGAGATGGCGGGAGGGGAAGATACGCAGTATTTT
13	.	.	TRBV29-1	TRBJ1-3	CSVRVDSGNTIYF	TGCAGCGTTCGAGTCGACTCTGGAAACACCATATATTTT
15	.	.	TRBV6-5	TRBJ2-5	CASSYSGTNWETQYF	TGTGCCAGCAGTTACTCTGGGACAAATTGGGAGACCCAGTACTTC
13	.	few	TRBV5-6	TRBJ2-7	CASSLVGIYEQYF	TGTGCCAGCAGCTTGGTGGGGATCTACGAGCAGTACTTC
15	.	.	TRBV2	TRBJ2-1	CASSSRPSSYNEQFF	TGTGCCAGCAGCTCCCGCCCTAGCTCCTACAATGAGCAGTTCTTC
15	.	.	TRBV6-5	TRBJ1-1	CASSFRSHGSTEAFF	TGTGCCAGCAGTTTCCGATCCCATGGGTCCACTGAAGCTTTCTTT
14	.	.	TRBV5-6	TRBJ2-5	CASSLLSAQETQYF	TGTGCCAGCAGCTTGTTATCAGCACAAGAGACCCAGTACTTC
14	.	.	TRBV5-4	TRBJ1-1	CASSWRGGGTEAFF	TGTGCCAGCAGCTGGCGGGGAGGTGGGACTGAAGCTTTCTTT
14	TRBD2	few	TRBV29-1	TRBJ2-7	CSVGIAGSSYEQYF	TGCAGCGTCGGGATAGCGGGGAGCTCCTACGAGCAGTACTTC
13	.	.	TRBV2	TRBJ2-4	CASTRGEWDIQYF	TGTGCCAGCACGAGGGGAGAGTGGGACATTCAGTACTTC
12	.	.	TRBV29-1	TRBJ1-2	CSVVRGNGGYTF	TGCAGCGTTGTGCGGGGGAATGGCGGCTACACCTTC
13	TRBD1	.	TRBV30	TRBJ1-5	CAWSGTAGQPQHF	TGTGCCTGGAGCGGGACAGCGGGTCAGCCCCAGCATTTT
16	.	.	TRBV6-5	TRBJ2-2	CASSYSRIRNTGELFF	TGTGCCAGCAGTTACTCGAGGATCAGGAACACCGGGGAGCTGTTTTTT
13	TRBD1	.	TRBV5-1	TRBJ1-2	CASTTGAERGYTF	TGCGCCAGCACGACAGGGGCCGAGCGCGGCTACACCTTC
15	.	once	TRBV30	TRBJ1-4	CAWRAGGTTNEKLFF	TGTGCCTGGAGAGCAGGAGGGACAACTAATGAAAAACTGTTTTTT
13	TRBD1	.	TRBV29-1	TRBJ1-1	CSAGTGRDTEAFF	TGCAGCGCTGGGACAGGGAGAGACACTGAAGCTTTCTTT
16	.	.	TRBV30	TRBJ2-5	CAWSVRGPRRGETQYF	TGTGCCTGGAGTGTACGGGGGCCCCGAAGGGGGGAGACCCAGTACTTC
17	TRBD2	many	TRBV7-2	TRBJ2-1	CASSLVASGSSYNEQFF	TGTGCCAGCAGCTTAGTCGCTAGCGGTAGCTCCTACAATGAGCAGTTCTTC